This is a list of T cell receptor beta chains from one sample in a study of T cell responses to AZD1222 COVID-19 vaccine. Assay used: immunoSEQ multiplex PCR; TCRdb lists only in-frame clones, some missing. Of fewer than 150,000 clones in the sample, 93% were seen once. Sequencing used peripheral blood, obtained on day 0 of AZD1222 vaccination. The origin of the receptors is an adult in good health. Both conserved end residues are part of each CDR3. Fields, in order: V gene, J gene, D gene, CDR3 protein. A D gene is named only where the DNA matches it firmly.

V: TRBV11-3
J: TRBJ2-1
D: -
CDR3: CASSSLEGGEQFF

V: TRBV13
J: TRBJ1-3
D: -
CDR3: CASSPEGPGNTIYF

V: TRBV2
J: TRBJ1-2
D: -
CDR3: CASTPTGRGYTF

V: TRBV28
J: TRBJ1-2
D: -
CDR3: CASIPGGRSNYGYTF

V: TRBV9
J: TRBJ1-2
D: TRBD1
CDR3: CASSGNRGRGYTF

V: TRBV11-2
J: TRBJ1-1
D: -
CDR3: CASSLAGRHTEAFF

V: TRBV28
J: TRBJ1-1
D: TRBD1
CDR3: CASSFRGPEAFF

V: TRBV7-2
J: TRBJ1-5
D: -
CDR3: CASSFTAGSGQPQHF

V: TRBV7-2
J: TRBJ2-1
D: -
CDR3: CASSSGGLNRSRRYNEQFF

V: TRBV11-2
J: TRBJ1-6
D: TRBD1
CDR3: CASSPSGTANSPLHF

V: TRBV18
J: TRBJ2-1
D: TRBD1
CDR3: CASSELGQGAGNEQFF

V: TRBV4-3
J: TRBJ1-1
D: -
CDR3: CASSQDYEYTEAFF

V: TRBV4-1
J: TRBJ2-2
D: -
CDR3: CASSPYSTGELFF

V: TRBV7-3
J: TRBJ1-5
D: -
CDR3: CASSLPGSWACLFQPQHF

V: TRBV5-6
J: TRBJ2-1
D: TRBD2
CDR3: CASSPRLTSGSPNEQFF

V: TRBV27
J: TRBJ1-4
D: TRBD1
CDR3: CASSRQGENEKLFF

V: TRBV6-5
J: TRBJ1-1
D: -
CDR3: CASSLQGTNTEAFF

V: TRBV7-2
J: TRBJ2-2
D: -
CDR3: CASSPRRGTNTGELFF

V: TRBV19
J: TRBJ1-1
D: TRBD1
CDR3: CASSADRWITEAFF

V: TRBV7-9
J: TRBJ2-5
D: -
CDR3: CASSFADRIWETQYF

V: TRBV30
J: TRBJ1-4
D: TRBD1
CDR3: CAWSGGTGNEKLFF

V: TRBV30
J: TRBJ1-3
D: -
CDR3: CAWNEQGLSGNTIYF

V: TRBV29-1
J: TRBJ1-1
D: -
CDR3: CSVSRNTEAFF

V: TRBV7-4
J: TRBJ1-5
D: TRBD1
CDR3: CASSLRLGDRGNQPQHF

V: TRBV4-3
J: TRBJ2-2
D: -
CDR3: CASSQAAQGRGTGELFF

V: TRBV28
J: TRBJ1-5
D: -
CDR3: CASSFQPQHF

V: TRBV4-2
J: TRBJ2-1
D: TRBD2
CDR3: CASSRRAGGPGNEQFF

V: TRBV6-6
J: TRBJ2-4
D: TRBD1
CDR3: CASSWGTGFAKNIQYF

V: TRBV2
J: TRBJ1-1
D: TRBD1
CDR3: CASSEDRGRTEAFF

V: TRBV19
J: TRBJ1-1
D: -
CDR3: CASSGTPRGTEAFF

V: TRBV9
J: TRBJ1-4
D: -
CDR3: CASSVAGRWGVEKLFF

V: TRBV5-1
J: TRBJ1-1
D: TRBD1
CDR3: CASSLAARTGSLGTEAFF

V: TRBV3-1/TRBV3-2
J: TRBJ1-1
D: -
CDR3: CASSQGHRQNTEAFF

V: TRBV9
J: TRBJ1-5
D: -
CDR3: CASSVDGTDNQPQHF

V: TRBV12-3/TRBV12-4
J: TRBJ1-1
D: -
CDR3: CASRPDSRAFF

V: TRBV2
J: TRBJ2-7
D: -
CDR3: CASGTTGPYEQYF

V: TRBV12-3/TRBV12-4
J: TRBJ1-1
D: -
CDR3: CASRVQGNTEAFF

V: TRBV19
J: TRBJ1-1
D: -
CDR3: CASSMWRTKNTEAFF

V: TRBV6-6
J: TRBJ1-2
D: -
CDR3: CASSHRQRWNGYTF

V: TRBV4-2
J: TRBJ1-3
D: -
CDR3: CASSQDRSPWPDSGNTIYF